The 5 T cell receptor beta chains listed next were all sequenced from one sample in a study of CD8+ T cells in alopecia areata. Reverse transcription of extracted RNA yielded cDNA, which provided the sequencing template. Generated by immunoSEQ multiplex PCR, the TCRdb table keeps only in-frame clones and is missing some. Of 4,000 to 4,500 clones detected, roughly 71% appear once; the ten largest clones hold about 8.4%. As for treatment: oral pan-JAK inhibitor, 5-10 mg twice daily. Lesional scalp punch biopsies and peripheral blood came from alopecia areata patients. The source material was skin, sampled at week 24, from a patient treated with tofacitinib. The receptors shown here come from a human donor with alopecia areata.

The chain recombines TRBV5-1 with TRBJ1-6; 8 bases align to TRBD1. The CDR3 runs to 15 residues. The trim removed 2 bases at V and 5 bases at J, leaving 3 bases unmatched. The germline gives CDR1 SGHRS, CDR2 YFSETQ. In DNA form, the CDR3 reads TGCGCCAGCAGCTTCGACAGGGGTGATAATTCACCCCTCCACTTT. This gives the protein CASSFDRGDNSPLHF.

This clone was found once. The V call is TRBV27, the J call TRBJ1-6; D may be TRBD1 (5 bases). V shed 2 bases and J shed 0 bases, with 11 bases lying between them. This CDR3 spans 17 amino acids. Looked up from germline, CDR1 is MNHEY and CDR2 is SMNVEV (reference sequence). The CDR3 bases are TGTGCCAGCAGTTTACTGACAGCCAGCTCCTATAATTCACCCCTCCACTTT. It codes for CASSLLTASSYNSPLHF.

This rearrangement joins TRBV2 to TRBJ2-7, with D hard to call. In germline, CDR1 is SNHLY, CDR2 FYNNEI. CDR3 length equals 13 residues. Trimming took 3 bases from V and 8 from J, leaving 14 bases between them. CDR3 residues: CASSEIRAPKQYF. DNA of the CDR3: TGTGCCAGCAGTGAGATAAGGGCGCCAAAGCAGTACTTC.

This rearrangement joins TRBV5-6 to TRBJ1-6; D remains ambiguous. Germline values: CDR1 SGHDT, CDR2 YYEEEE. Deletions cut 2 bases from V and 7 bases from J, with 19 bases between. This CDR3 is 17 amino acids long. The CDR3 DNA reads TGTGCCAGCAGCTTCTCAATAGGAGGGCTCAGAAATTCACCCCTCCACTTT. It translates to CASSFSIGGLRNSPLHF.

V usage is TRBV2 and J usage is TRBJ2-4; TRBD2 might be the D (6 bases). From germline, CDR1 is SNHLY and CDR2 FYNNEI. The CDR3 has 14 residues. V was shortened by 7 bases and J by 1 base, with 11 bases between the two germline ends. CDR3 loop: CASTGLLAKNIQYF. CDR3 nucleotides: TGTGCCAGCACGGGACTTTTGGCCAAAAACATTCAGTACTTC.